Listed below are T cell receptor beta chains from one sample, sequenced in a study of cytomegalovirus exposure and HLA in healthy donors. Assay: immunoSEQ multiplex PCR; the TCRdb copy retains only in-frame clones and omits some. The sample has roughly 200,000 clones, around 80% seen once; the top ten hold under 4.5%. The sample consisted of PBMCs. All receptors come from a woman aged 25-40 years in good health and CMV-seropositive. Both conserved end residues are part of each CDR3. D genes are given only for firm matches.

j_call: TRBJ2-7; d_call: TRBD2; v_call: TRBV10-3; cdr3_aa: CAISVVAGGPAPYEQYF; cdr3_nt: TGTGCCATCAGTGTAGTAGCGGGAGGGCCAGCCCCCTACGAGCAGTACTTC
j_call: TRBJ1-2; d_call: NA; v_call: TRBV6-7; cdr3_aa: CASSQVRGRTNSYGYTF; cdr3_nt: TGTGCCAGCAGTCAAGTTCGCGGGCGTACAAATTCATATGGCTACACCTTC
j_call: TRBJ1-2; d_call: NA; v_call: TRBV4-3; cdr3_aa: CASSPSGTPNYGYTF; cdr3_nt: TGCGCCAGCAGCCCTTCCGGGACTCCTAACTATGGCTACACCTTC
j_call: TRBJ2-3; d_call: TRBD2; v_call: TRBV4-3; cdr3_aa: CASSQDLAGGQADTQYF; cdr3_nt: TGCGCCAGCAGCCAAGATTTAGCGGGGGGGCAAGCAGATACGCAGTATTTT
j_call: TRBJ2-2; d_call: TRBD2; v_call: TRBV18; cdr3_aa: CASSPRTSGRARTGELFF; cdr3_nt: TGTGCCAGCTCACCACGGACTAGCGGGAGGGCCCGGACCGGGGAGCTGTTTTTT
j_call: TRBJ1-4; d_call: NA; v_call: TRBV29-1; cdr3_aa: CSAWGGYINEKLFF; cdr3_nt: TGCAGCGCCTGGGGGGGGTATATTAATGAAAAACTGTTTTTT
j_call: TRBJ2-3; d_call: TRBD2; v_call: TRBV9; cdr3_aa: CASSADSGRGDTQYF; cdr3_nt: TGTGCCAGCAGCGCCGATAGCGGGAGAGGGGATACGCAGTATTTT
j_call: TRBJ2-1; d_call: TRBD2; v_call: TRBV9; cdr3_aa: CASSSGLAGGKSHEQFF; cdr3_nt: TGTGCCAGCAGTTCCGGACTAGCGGGAGGAAAGTCCCATGAGCAGTTCTTC
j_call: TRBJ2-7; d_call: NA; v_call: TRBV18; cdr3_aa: CASSPPIRGQYF; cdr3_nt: TGTGCCAGCTCACCACCAATCCGGGGGCAGTACTTC
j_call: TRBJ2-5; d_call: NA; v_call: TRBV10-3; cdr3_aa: CAISETNRDQETQYF; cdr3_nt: TGTGCCATCAGTGAGACCAACCGAGACCAAGAGACCCAGTACTTC
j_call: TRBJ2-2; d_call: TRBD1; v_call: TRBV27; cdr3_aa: CASSLSGGQGPFGELFF; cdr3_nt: TGTGCCAGCAGTTTATCGGGGGGACAGGGTCCGTTCGGGGAGCTGTTTTTT
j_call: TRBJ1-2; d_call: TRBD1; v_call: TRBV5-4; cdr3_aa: CASSQPGGGIYGYTF; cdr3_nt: TGTGCCAGCAGCCAACCAGGGGGAGGAATCTATGGCTACACCTTC
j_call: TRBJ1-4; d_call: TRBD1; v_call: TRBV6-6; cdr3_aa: CASTSDRERKLFF; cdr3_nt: TGTGCCAGCACAAGCGACAGGGAGAGAAAACTGTTTTTT
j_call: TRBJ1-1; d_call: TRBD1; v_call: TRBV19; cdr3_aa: CATLTGPEAFF; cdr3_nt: TGTGCCACCCTGACAGGGCCTGAAGCTTTCTTT
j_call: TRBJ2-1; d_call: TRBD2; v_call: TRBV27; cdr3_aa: CASSETSGRALLYNEQFF; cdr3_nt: TGTGCCAGCAGTGAGACTAGCGGGAGGGCCCTTCTCTACAATGAGCAGTTCTTC
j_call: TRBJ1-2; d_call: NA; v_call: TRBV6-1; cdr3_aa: CASSGTSDGYTF; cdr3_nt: TGTGCCAGCAGCGGGACATCGGATGGCTACACCTTC
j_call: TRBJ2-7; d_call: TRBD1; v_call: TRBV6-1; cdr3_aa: CASSDGQAYEQYF; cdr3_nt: TGTGCCAGCAGTGATGGACAGGCCTACGAGCAGTACTTC
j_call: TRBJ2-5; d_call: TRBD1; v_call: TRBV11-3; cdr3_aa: CASSKQTGAQETQYF; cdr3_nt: TGTGCCAGCAGCAAACAGACAGGGGCGCAAGAGACCCAGTACTTC
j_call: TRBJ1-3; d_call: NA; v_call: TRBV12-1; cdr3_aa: CASSFATGAGNTIYF; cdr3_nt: NA
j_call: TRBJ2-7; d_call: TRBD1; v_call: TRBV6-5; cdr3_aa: CASSSRTGSYEQYF; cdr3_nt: TGTGCCAGCAGTTCCCGGACAGGGTCCTACGAGCAGTACTTC
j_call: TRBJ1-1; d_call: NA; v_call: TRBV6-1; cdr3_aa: CASSEQGISEAFF; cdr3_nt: TGTGCCAGCAGTGAACAGGGGATTTCTGAAGCTTTCTTT
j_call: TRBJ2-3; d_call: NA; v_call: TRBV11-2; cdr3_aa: CASSPLRLADTQYF; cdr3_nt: TGTGCCAGCAGCCCCCTGCGGTTGGCAGATACGCAGTATTTT